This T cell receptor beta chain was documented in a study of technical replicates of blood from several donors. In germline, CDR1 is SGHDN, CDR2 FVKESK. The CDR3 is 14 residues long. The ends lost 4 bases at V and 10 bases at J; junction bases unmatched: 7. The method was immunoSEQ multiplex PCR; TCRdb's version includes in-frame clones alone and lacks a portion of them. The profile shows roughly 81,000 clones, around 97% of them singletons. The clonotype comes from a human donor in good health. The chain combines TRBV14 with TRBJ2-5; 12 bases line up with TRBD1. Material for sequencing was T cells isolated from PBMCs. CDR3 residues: CASSPSGQGAFQYF. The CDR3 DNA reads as TGTGCCAGCAGCCCGTCGGGACAGGGGGCTTTCCAGTACTTC.